Following are 13 T cell receptor beta chains from one sample sequenced in a study of early T cells in non-severe SARS-CoV-2 infection (dated by TCRdb to 2020 to 2022). Library construction relied on 5' RACE. Sequencing used a NextSeq 500. TCRdb reanalyzed the raw reads on its own, using fastp at Q25 for trimming and MiXCR for clone calling, and kept in-frame beta chains. A single entry per CDR3 protein holds the most common genes and DNA from its merged rows. The sample contains approximately 50,000 distinct CDR3 sequences, about a tenth of them found a single time. About 15% of the sample is held by the ten biggest clonotypes. The source material was whole blood. These receptor sequences come from an adult who was a healthcare worker with PCR-confirmed SARS-CoV-2 infection or an uninfected control (not recorded which).

The V and J genes are TRBV10-3 and TRBJ2-7; 10 bases agree with TRBD1. The germline V gene has CDR1 ENHRY and CDR2 SYGVKD. V gave up 6 bases and J gave up 2 bases; unmatched junction bases: 4. The CDR3 runs to 14 residues. This CDR3 reads CAISQGQGAYEQYF. The DNA for the CDR3 is TGTGCCATCAGCCAAGGACAGGGGGCCTACGAGCAGTACTTC.

This clonotype came up many times. The chain carries TRBV10-2 and TRBJ2-1; the D is unclear. This CDR3 comprises 11 residues. V shed 3 bases and J shed 6 bases, with 3 bases lying between them. The germline V gene has CDR1 WSHSY and CDR2 SAAADI. The CDR3 coding sequence is TGCGCCAGCAGTGACCGCAATGAGCAGTTCTTC. It is translated as CASSDRNEQFF.

The chain has TRBV15 and TRBJ1-5, with D perhaps TRBD1 (5 bases). The germline V and J ends were trimmed by 5 bases and 6 bases, with 14 bases remaining between them. The CDR3 is 14 residues long. Germline loops: CDR1 LNHNV, CDR2 YYDKDF (reference sequence). The CDR3 here is CATSLGGVGQPQHF. Written as DNA, the CDR3 is TGTGCCACCAGCCTGGGAGGGGTTGGTCAGCCCCAGCATTTT. The entire variable domain, with the rest obtained from reference TRBV15 and TRBJ1-5, is as follows: DAMVIQNPRYQVTQFGKPVTLSCSQTLNHNVMYWYQQKSSQAPKLLFHYYDKDFNNEADTPDNFQSRRPNTSFCFLDIRSPGLGDTAMYLCATSLGGVGQPQHFGDGTRLSIL.

The chain has TRBV4-3 and TRBJ1-4; D uncertain. V lost 0 bases and J lost 2, with 4 bases in between. Germline-derived CDR1 and CDR2 are LGHNA and YSLEER. This CDR3 is built from 14 residues. CDR3 region: CASSQEGTNEKLFF. For the CDR3, the DNA is TGCGCCAGCAGCCAAGAGGGGACTAATGAAAAACTGTTTTTT.

Comments on this clonotype: A read error may explain this, as a much larger clone is one base away. The chain combines TRBV4-3 with TRBJ2-2; D is ambiguous. The CDR3 is 18 amino acids. The germline CDR1 and CDR2 sequences are LGHNA and YSLEER. With 2 bases removed from V and 4 bases from J, the gap between germline ends came to 20 bases. CDR3 nucleotide sequence: TGCGCCAGCAGCCAAAGTGCTTGGGTGGCCCAGCGCACCGGGGAGCTGTTTTTT. Its protein product is CASSQSAWVAQRTGELFF.

This clonotype appeared many times. The V gene is TRBV6-1, the J gene TRBJ1-2, with D possibly TRBD1 on 6 matching bases. The V and J ends lost 8 bases and 3 bases respectively, with 13 bases between them. CDR3 size: 13 residues. Germline V gives CDR1 MNHNS, CDR2 SASEGT. The CDR3 sequence: CASFRAGDYGYTF. CDR3 nucleotides: TGTGCCAGCTTTCGGGCAGGGGACTATGGCTACACCTTC.

As regards this clonotype: Since a much larger clone is just one base distant, this may be a read error. The chain has TRBV7-2 and TRBJ1-1; 8 bases are shared with TRBD1. The germline V gene encodes CDR1 SGHTA and CDR2 FQGNSA. V trimming: 2 bases; J trimming: 4 bases; junction bases outside the gene matches: 6. The CDR3 spans 15 residues. In DNA form, the CDR3 reads TGTGCCAGCAGCTTAATGACAGGGGCGGGCACTGAAGCTTTCTTT. Its translation: CASSLMTGAGTEAFF. Variable domain in full (rest from reference TRBV7-2 and TRBJ1-1): GAGVSQSPSNKVTEKGKDVELRCDPISGHTALYWYRQSLGQGLEFLIYFQGNSAPDKSGLPSDRFSAERTGGSVSTLTIQRTQQEDSAVYLCASSLMTGAGTEAFFGQGTRLTVV.

The chain combines TRBV19 with TRBJ1-5; perhaps TRBD1 as D (5 bases). The germline CDR1 and CDR2 sequences are LNHDA and SQIVND (reference sequence). This CDR3 has 14 amino acids. Trimming removed 0 bases at V and 10 bases at J, with 13 bases between. DNA for the CDR3: TGTGCCAGTAGTATAGAGGGTTTTCGGGACCCCCAGCATTTT. This sequence encodes CASSIEGFRDPQHF.

This clonotype was detected many times. V gene TRBV19 combines with J gene TRBJ2-3, with 7 bases that match TRBD1. The CDR3 consists of 14 residues. Unmatched junction bases numbered 4, after V lost 4 bases and J lost 3 bases. The V gene's germline CDR1 is LNHDA and CDR2 SQIVND (reference sequence). The CDR3 is CASSTGTATDTQYF. CDR3 nucleotide sequence: TGTGCCAGTAGTACAGGGACAGCTACAGATACGCAGTATTTT.

This clonotype was picked up many times. The V call is TRBV3-1, the J call TRBJ2-2; no reliable D call. Germline assignment: CDR1 LGHDT and CDR2 YNNKEL (reference sequence). The CDR3 runs to 15 residues. Deletions cut 4 bases from V and 4 bases from J, with 13 bases between. The CDR3 coding sequence is TGTGCCAGCAGCCGTTTACGAGGAACCACCGGGGAGCTGTTTTTT. Translation gives CASSRLRGTTGELFF.

This clonotype was picked up many times. This sequence joins TRBV12-3 or TRBV12-4 and TRBJ2-1, with D possibly matching TRBD2 (5 bases). Trimming stripped 1 base from V and 9 bases from J, with 10 bases between. The CDR3 consists of 13 residues. The CDR3 reads CASSLGGRGEQFF. The CDR3 DNA follows: TGTGCCAGCAGTTTAGGCGGGCGTGGTGAGCAGTTCTTC.

This clonotype showed up just a few times. This chain uses TRBV11-2 with TRBJ2-6, with D possibly being TRBD1 (5 bases). Deletions cut 4 bases from V and 1 base from J, with 11 bases between. This CDR3 has 16 residues. Germline loops: CDR1 SGHAT, CDR2 FQNNGV. As DNA, the CDR3 is TGTGCCAGCAGCTCCCCGGACACTTCTGGGGCCAACGTCCTGACTTTC. It encodes CASSSPDTSGANVLTF.

The V gene is TRBV5-1, the J gene TRBJ1-1, with D unclear. The CDR3 is 14 amino acids. V was clipped by 4 bases and J by 6 bases, with 16 bases between them. Germline V lookup: CDR1 SGHRS, CDR2 YFSETQ. CDR3 loop: CASSIRGVAAEAFF. The CDR3 region has the DNA TGCGCCAGCAGCATCCGTGGGGTGGCGGCTGAAGCTTTCTTT.